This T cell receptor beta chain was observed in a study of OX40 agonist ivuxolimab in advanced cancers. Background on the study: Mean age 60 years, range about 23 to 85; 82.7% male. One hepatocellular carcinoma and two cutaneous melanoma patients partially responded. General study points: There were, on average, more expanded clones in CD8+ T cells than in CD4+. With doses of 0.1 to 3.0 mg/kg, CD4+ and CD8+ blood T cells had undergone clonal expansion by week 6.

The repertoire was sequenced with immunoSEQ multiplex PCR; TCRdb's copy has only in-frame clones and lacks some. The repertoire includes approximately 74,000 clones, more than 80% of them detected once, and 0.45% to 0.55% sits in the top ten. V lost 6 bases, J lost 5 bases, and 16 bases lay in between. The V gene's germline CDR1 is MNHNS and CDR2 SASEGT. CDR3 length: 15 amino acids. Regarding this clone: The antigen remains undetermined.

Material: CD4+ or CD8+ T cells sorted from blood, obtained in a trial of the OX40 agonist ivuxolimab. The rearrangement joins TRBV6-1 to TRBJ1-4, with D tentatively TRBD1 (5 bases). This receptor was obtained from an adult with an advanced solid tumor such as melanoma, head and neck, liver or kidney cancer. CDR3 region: CASRPEGRVNEKLFF. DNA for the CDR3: TGTGCCAGCAGGCCGGAGGGACGGGTAAATGAAAAACTGTTTTTT.